The entry below describes one T cell receptor beta chain. The antigen is undetermined. MiXCR, applied by TCRdb to the reads, yields one record per CDR3 protein. Among about 180,000 distinct CDR3 sequences, approximately 15% were seen once, and the ten largest hold 25% to 30%. The V gene lost 0 bases and the J gene lost 0 bases, with 12 bases spanning the gap. This CDR3 region has 16 residues. Germline V CDR1 and CDR2: MNHNY, SVGAGI (reference sequence). The data were obtained in a study of T cell repertoires in cytomegalovirus infection. Study-wide background: CMV infection together with matching HLA type was indicated by public TCR beta signatures.

General observations from the study: The ex vivo response was dominated by HLA-C-restricted CMV-specific TCR beta clonotypes.

This sequence originates from a human donor in good health (CMV status not recorded). Some clones in this sample may be carry-over from other donors' samples. The sequencing input was PBMCs. V and J are TRBV6-6 and TRBJ2-7; perhaps TRBD1 as D (5 bases). The CDR3 loop is CASSYSIEGASYEQYF. The DNA for the CDR3 is TGTGCCAGCAGTTACTCGATCGAAGGGGCCTCCTACGAGCAGTACTTC.